This T cell receptor beta chain was found in a study of CD8+CD57+ T cells in acquired aplastic anemia. Turning to the study itself: Sorted CD4+ plus CD8+ cells gave DNA averaging roughly 3.2 ug. Healthy donor CD4+ cell samples had a mean of around 10 million reads. Whole-study findings and limits: Patients and controls shared some 30 CD8+ CDR3 sequences, highly expressed in patients. Any difference that existed in CD8+ Simpson's diversity between patients and controls was not significant.

Details on this clonotype: Its target is unknown.

CDR1 is SGHRS, CDR2 YFSETQ, per germline. CDR3 length equals 15 residues. J lost 8 bases, V lost 7 bases, and 15 bases had no gene match. CDR3 and TCR beta VDJ profiling relied on genomic DNA as the template. Using its own MiXCR run on the reads, TCRdb lists one record per CDR3 protein. The sample has fewer than 200,000 distinct CDR3 sequences, 55% to 75% seen once. This receptor was taken from a human donor in good health. This chain links TRBV5-1 with TRBJ1-2; 9 bases map to TRBD1. Sample: sorted CD4+, CD8+, or CD8+CD57+ T cells (not recorded which) from PBMCs. The CDR3 loop is CASRPGTGKGGGYTF. The CDR3 bases are TGCGCCAGCCGTCCCGGGACAGGGAAAGGTGGCGGCTACACCTTC.